There are a few counts of the clone carrying this T cell receptor beta chain. Its antigen is undetermined. This specimen comes from a study of cytomegalovirus exposure and HLA in healthy donors. Turning to the study itself: A previous analysis identified about 110 million unique TCR beta sequences derived from about 180 million T cells.

Germline V gives CDR1 SGHTA, CDR2 FQGNSA. CDR3 length equals 14 residues. The J segment lost 8 bases and the V segment lost 5 bases, leaving 9 bases of the junction unmatched. PCR involved 60 Vbeta and 13 Jbeta primers. Libraries were prepared by immunoSEQ multiplex PCR; TCRdb keeps only in-frame clonotypes and omits some of them. The table shows roughly 180,000 clones, with 75% to 85% occurring only once. Study observations and caveats: Listed as cytomegalovirus-associated were 150 to 200 TCR beta chains. Accounts indicate the classifier identified cytomegalovirus status with strong specificity and sensitivity. Earlier findings revealed that most TCR beta V segments proved productive either about 87% or about 30% of the time.

This chain uses TRBV7-2 with TRBJ2-1; TRBD1 aligns across 7 bases. The receptor was derived from a man under 40 in good health and CMV-seropositive. Sequencing was done on a sample of PBMCs. CDR3 amino acids: CASSIRQGTHEQFF. DNA of the CDR3: TGTGCCAGCAGCATACGACAGGGAACCCATGAGCAGTTCTTC. The variable domain in full, with the rest retrieved from reference TRBV7-2 and TRBJ2-1, is GAGVSQSPSNKVTEKGKDVELRCDPISGHTALYWYRQSLGQGLEFLIYFQGNSAPDKSGLPSDRFSAERTGGSVSTLTIQRTQQEDSAVYLCASSIRQGTHEQFFGPGTRLTVL.